This T cell receptor (beta chain) was sequenced during a study of shared clonotypes between healthy human individuals. Samples underwent the assay at deep level. The assay was immunoSEQ multiplex PCR, and TCRdb's table has in-frame clones only and misses some. Counted here are about 2.4 million clones, approximately 94% occurring once; the ten biggest clones make up roughly 0.39%. The count of this clone is one. Germline V lookup: CDR1 SGHTA, CDR2 FQGTGA. The CDR3 length is 14 residues. V lost 5 bases and J lost 2; bases outside the gene matches: 3. V gene TRBV7-3 combines with J gene TRBJ2-1; TRBD2 aligns across 7 bases. The TCR comes from a man in his late teens or twenties in good health. Some clones in this sample may be carry-over from other donors' samples. Sequencing input: naive CD4+ T cells from PBMCs. Subset denoted: CD45RA+ positively selected. The CDR3 region is CASSRTSTYNEQFF. CDR3 nucleotides: TGTGCCAGCAGCAGGACTAGTACCTACAATGAGCAGTTCTTC.